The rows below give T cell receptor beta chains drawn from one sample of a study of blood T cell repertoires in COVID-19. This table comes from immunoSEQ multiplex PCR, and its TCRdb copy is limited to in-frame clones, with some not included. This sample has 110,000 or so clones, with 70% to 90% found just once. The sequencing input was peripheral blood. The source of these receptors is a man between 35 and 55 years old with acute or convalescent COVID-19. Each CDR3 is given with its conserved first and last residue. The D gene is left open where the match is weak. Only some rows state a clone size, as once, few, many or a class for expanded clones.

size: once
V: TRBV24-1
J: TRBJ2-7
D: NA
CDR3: CATSPGGAAGEQYF
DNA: TGTGCCACCTCTCCGGGGGGCGCCGCGGGTGAGCAGTACTTC

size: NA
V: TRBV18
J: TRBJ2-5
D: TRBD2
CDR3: CASSPASGVETQYF
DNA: TGTGCCAGCTCACCAGCTAGCGGGGTAGAGACCCAGTACTTC

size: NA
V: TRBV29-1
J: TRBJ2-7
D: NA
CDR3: CSVARTGEQYF
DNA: TGCAGCGTAGCACGGACGGGGGAGCAGTACTTC

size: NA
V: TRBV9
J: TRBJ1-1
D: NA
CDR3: CASSVGASGSGTEAFF
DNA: TGTGCCAGCAGCGTAGGTGCCTCGGGTTCTGGGACTGAAGCTTTCTTT

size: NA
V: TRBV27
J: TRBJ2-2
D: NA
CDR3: CATSENTGELFF
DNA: TGTGCCACCTCAGAAAACACCGGGGAGCTGTTTTTT

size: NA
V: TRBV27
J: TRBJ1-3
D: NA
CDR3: CASSPARDNSGNTIYF
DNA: TGTGCCAGCAGCCCAGCCCGGGACAACTCTGGAAACACCATATATTTT

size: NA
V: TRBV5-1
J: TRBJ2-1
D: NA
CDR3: CASSVNLYNEQFF
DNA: TGCGCCAGCAGCGTAAATTTGTACAATGAGCAGTTCTTC

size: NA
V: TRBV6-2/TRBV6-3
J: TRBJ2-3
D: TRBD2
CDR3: CASSLRVAGFTDTQYF
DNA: TGTGCCAGCAGTCTTCGGGTAGCGGGTTTCACAGATACGCAGTATTTT

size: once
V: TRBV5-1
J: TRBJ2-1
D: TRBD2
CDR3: CASSSGLVYNEQFF
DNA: TGCGCCAGCAGCTCCGGACTAGTATACAATGAGCAGTTCTTC

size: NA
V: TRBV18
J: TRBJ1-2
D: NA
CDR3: CASSPSGGSDYGYTF
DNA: TGTGCCAGCTCACCGTCGGGGGGGTCTGACTATGGCTACACCTTC

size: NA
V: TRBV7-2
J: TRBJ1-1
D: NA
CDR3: CASSPARGNTEAFF
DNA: TGTGCCAGCAGCCCAGCACGGGGGAACACTGAAGCTTTCTTT

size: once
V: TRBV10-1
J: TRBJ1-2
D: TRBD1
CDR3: CASRKFRGQGNYTF
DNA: TGCGCCAGCAGGAAATTCCGGGGACAGGGGAACTACACCTTC

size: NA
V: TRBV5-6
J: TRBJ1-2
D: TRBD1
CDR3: CASSTRTGGNYGYTF
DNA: TGTGCCAGCAGTACAAGGACAGGGGGTAACTATGGCTACACCTTC

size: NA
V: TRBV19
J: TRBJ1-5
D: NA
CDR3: CASSPQVISNQPQHF
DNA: TGTGCCAGTAGTCCTCAGGTTATTAGCAATCAGCCCCAGCATTTT

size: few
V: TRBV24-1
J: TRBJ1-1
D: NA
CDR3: CATSAPSNTEAFF
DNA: TGTGCCACCAGTGCCCCGTCCAACACTGAAGCTTTCTTT

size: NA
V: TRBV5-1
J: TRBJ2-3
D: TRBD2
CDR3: CASSFPTSGGPTDTQYF
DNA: TGCGCCAGCAGCTTCCCCACTAGCGGGGGCCCCACAGATACGCAGTATTTT

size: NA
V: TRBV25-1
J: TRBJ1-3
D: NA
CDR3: CASSEFGSGNTIYF
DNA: TGTGCCAGCAGTGAATTCGGGTCTGGAAACACCATATATTTT

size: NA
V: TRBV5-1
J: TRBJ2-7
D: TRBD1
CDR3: CASSFSGTAYEQYF
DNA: TGCGCCAGCAGCTTCTCCGGGACAGCCTACGAGCAGTACTTC

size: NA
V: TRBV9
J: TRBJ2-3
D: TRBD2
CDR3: CASSVTSGGLSTDTQYF
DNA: TGTGCCAGCAGCGTAACTAGCGGGGGGCTAAGCACAGATACGCAGTATTTT

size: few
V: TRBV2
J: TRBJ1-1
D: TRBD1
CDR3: CASSQTGSAFF
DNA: TGTGCCAGCAGTCAGACAGGGTCAGCTTTCTTT

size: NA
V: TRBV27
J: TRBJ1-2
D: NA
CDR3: CASSSTGTYGYTF
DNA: TGTGCCAGCAGTTCAACAGGGACCTATGGCTACACCTTC

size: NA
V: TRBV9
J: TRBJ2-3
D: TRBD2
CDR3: CASSVGRGGVSDTQYF
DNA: TGTGCCAGCAGCGTAGGCCGGGGAGGGGTCTCAGATACGCAGTATTTT

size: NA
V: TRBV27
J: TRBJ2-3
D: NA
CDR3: CASSSGARGTDTQYF
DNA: TGTGCCAGCAGTTCCGGGGCCAGGGGTACAGATACGCAGTATTTT

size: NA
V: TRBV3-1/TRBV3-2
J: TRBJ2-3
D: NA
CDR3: CASRRQGGGYSTDTQYF
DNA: TGTGCCAGCAGACGCCAGGGGGGCGGCTATAGCACAGATACGCAGTATTTT